A single sample gave rise to the 20 T cell receptor beta chains below, sequenced in a study of tumor-infiltrating lymphocytes in glioblastoma multiforme. Three nested ARM-PCR rounds with V-beta and C-beta primers built TCRB libraries. In TCRdb, the multiplex PCR reads were re-called with MiXCR into one record per CDR3 protein. This sample has more than 9,000 distinct CDR3 sequences; 67% occur once, and the top ten carry 45% to 65%. Sequencing used brain tumor tissue. The receptors were gathered from a male donor with glioblastoma.

As concerns this clonotype: One junction end disagrees with the germline gene, perhaps due to a read error. The chain carries TRBV4-2 and TRBJ1-5; 7 bases line up with TRBD1. The CDR3 has 15 residues. CDR1 and CDR2 (germline): LGHNA, YNFKEQ. CDR3 loop: CASGQEWGRGQPGHF. CDR3 coding DNA: TGTGCCAGCGGCCAAGAGTGGGGAAGGGGACAGCCCGGGCATTTT.

Points on this clonotype: Just one base apart from a much larger clone, this may be a read error. The V and J genes are TRBV5-1 and TRBJ2-7; D possibly uses TRBD1 or TRBD2 (5 bases each). This CDR3 spans 17 amino acids. With 1 base removed from V and 5 bases from J, the gap between germline ends came to 22 bases. Germline V gives CDR1 SGHRS, CDR2 YFSETQ. The CDR3: CASSLSGRTRGLDEQYF. As DNA, the CDR3 is TGCGCCAGCAGCTTGTCAGGGAGAACGCGAGGGTTGGACGAGCAGTACTTC.

This sequence joins TRBV11-3 and TRBJ2-1; 11 bases line up with TRBD2. V dropped 3 bases and J dropped 5; count of bases not matched to a gene: 3. The CDR3 runs 15 residues. Germline CDR1 SGHNT, CDR2 YENEEA. CDR3 bases: TGTGCCAGCAGCTTCCTAGCGGGAGGTCACAATGAGCAGTTCTTC. It yields the protein CASSFLAGGHNEQFF.

This clonotype has just a few counts. The rearrangement links TRBV6-2 or TRBV6-3 to TRBJ2-3, with 7 bases identical to TRBD1. V lost 4 bases and J lost 2; bases outside the gene matches: 3. The germline gives CDR1 MNHEY, CDR2 SVGEGT. The CDR3 has 14 amino acids. The CDR3 region has the DNA TGTGCCAGCAGTTCCGGGACAGACACAGATACGCAGTATTTT. Translation: CASSSGTDTDTQYF.

V is TRBV11-2 and J is TRBJ2-6, with D unresolved. Trimming took 9 bases from V and 4 from J, leaving 25 bases between them. Germline loops: CDR1 SGHAT, CDR2 FQNNGV. The CDR3 length is 18 residues. DNA of the CDR3: TGTGCCAGTAGCCCCCATCGGGTTGGCTCATCCGGGGCCAACGTCCTGACTTTC. It yields the protein CASSPHRVGSSGANVLTF.

Of note for this clonotype: A single base separates this from a much larger clone, so it may be a read error. CDR3 protein: CASGSLGTGETQYF. For the CDR3, the DNA is TGTGCCAGCGGCTCGCTAGGGACTGGGGAGACCCAGTACTTC. The chain employs TRBV7-2 and TRBJ2-5, with D perhaps TRBD2 (6 bases). This CDR3 comprises 14 residues. V shed 8 bases and J shed 5 bases, with 18 bases lying between them. Per germline, CDR1 SGHTA and CDR2 FQGNSA.

This chain links TRBV20-1 with TRBJ1-1; no clear D gene. Germline lookup yields CDR1 DFQATT and CDR2 SNEGSKA (reference sequence). This CDR3 is 12 amino acids long. Trimming took 3 bases from V and 7 from J, leaving 12 bases between them. DNA of the CDR3: TGCAGTGCTAGGGGGAGGGAAGTTGAAGCTTTCTTT. Protein product: CSARGREVEAFF.

The gene calls are TRBV11-2 and TRBJ2-7; 12 bases agree with TRBD2. From germline, CDR1 is SGHAT and CDR2 FQNNGV. The J segment lost 5 bases and the V segment lost 5 bases, leaving 13 bases of the junction unmatched. The CDR3 runs 17 residues. The CDR3 region is CASSTGLAGRFGDEQYF. Written as DNA, the CDR3 is TGTGCCAGCAGCACAGGACTAGCGGGAAGGTTCGGGGACGAGCAGTACTTC. The variable domain in full, with the rest retrieved from reference TRBV11-2 and TRBJ2-7, is EAGVAQSPRYKIIEKRQSVAFWCNPISGHATLYWYQQILGQGPKLLIQFQNNGVVDDSQLPKDRFSAERLKGVDSTLKIQPAKLEDSAVYLCASSTGLAGRFGDEQYFGPGTRLTVT.

Concerning this clonotype: A read error may account for a junction end that differs from germline. CDR3 amino acids: CASSYSRTYEQNF. For the CDR3, the DNA is TGTGCCAGTAGTTATTCCCGGACCTACGAGCAGAACTTC. The rearrangement uses TRBV6-5 and TRBJ2-7; D ambiguous. This CDR3 is 13 amino acids long. The germline V gene encodes CDR1 MNHEY and CDR2 SVGAGI.

Comment on this clonotype: A junction boundary mismatches the germline segment, possibly from a read error. The V call is TRBV6-2 or TRBV6-3, the J call TRBJ1-1, with TRBD1 matching 7 bases. The V gene's germline CDR1 is MNHEY and CDR2 SVGEGT. The CDR3 is 15 amino acids. CDR3 protein: CTIAGQHIKNIEAFF. CDR3 coding DNA: TGTACCATCGCGGGACAGCATATAAAGAACATTGAAGCTTTCTTT.

The CDR3: CDRSLGTTYEQYF. The CDR3 nucleotides are TGTGACCGCAGCTTAGGGACAACATACGAGCAGTACTTC. The chain has TRBV11-2 and TRBJ2-7, with D perhaps matching TRBD1 (6 bases). This CDR3 is 13 amino acids long. In germline, CDR1 is SGHAT, CDR2 FQNNGV.

The rearrangement joins TRBV7-8 to TRBJ1-5; a weak D match, TRBD1 (5 bases). The V gene's germline CDR1 is SGHVS and CDR2 FQNEAQ. The CDR3 contains 19 residues. V shed 10 bases and J shed 0 bases, with 28 bases lying between them. CDR3 amino acids: CAKSLGGPGRIYSNQPQHF. The DNA of the CDR3 is TGTGCCAAGAGCTTAGGAGGGCCAGGGAGGATTTATAGCAATCAGCCCCAGCATTTT.

Points on this clonotype: One junction end disagrees with the germline gene, perhaps due to a read error. The chain links TRBV6-2 or TRBV6-3 to TRBJ2-1, with D maybe TRBD2 (5 bases). CDR1 MNHEY and CDR2 SVGEGT come from the germline V gene. CDR3 length equals 15 residues. Here the CDR3 DNA reads TGTGTCAGCAGTTACTCTGCGGGTACCTACAATGAGCAGTTCTTC. Protein sequence: CVSSYSAGTYNEQFF.

This clonotype was counted a few times. This may be a read error: a much more frequent sequence differs by one nucleotide. V and J are TRBV28 and TRBJ1-1; D may be TRBD1 (6 bases). Germline lookup yields CDR1 MDHEN and CDR2 SYDVKM. Between the trimmed V and J ends, which lost 5 bases and 3 bases, there was a span of 22 bases. The CDR3 covers 17 residues. CDR3 loop: CASSPPTRVYRDTEAFF. The DNA of the CDR3 is TGTGCCAGCAGTCCCCCGACAAGGGTCTACAGGGACACTGAAGCTTTCTTT.

As regards this clonotype: It may be a read error: a sequence one base away is much more abundant. The chain carries TRBV4-1 and TRBJ1-1; D is ambiguous. This CDR3 contains 18 residues. Germline V gives CDR1 MGHRA, CDR2 YSYEKL. CDR3: CASSRDTSPAGPITEAFF. In DNA form, the CDR3 reads TGCGCCAGTAGCCGAGATACCTCCCCAGCCGGGCCAATCACTGAAGCTTTCTTT.

This clonotype has a single count. The chain recombines TRBV11-2 with TRBJ1-1; D possibly corresponds to TRBD1 (5 bases). CDR1 is SGHAT, CDR2 FQNNGV, per germline. The V end was cut by 1 base, the J end by 7 bases, with 19 bases between. This CDR3 has 16 residues. CDR3 coding DNA: TGTGCCAGCAGCTTAGTACCGGGCAGGGCGTACATTGAAGCTTTCTTT. This codes for CASSLVPGRAYIEAFF.

V and J are TRBV20-1 and TRBJ1-3; D is undetermined. The CDR3 loop spans 15 amino acids. V was shortened by 0 bases and J by 2 bases, with 11 bases between the two germline ends. Looked up from germline, CDR1 is DFQATT and CDR2 is SNEGSKA (reference sequence). DNA for the CDR3: TGCAGTGCTAGAGATCTAAGGCAGACTGGAAACACCATATATTTT. It codes for CSARDLRQTGNTIYF.

Comments on this clonotype: The CDR3 carries no conserved terminal phenylalanine or tryptophan, so it likely arises from a read error. The limits of the CDR3 on the DNA are not certain, so only TCRdb's listed CDR3 is given. V is TRBV11-2 and J is TRBJ2-3; the table's D call, TRBD1, has no DNA check behind it. The V gene's germline CDR1 is SGHAT and CDR2 FQNNGV. The CDR3 totals 15 residues, both ends included. The CDR3 loop reads CASSYRAQNGDTQYL.

Of note for this clonotype: A much larger clone lies a single base off, so this may be a read error. The gene calls are TRBV5-1 and TRBJ1-4, with a tentative D call TRBD1 (5 bases). The V gene's germline CDR1 is SGHRS and CDR2 YFSETQ. V was pared by 3 bases and J by 0 bases, with 15 bases between. The CDR3 extends over 17 amino acids. The CDR3 region is CASSWETEGSTNEKLFF. CDR3 DNA: TGCGCCAGCAGCTGGGAGACAGAGGGTTCAACTAATGAAAAACTGTTTTTT. The entire variable domain, with the rest obtained from reference TRBV5-1 and TRBJ1-4, is as follows: KAGVTQTPRYLIKTRGQQVTLSCSPISGHRSVSWYQQTPGQGLQFLFEYFSETQRNKGNFPGRFSGRQFSNSRSEMNVSTLELGDSALYLCASSWETEGSTNEKLFFGSGTQLSVL.

This clonotype was found a few times. For the CDR3, the DNA is TGTGCCAGCAGCCCGGGGACAGCCGGGACTAGCTGGTACAATGAGCAGTTCTTC. It codes for CASSPGTAGTSWYNEQFF. The chain couples TRBV11-2 to TRBJ2-1; 9 bases line up with TRBD2. CDR1 and CDR2 (germline): SGHAT, FQNNGV. This CDR3 contains 18 residues. J lost 4 bases, V lost 5 bases, and 15 bases had no gene match. Combining the CDR3 with reference TRBV11-2 and TRBJ2-1 gives the whole variable domain EAGVAQSPRYKIIEKRQSVAFWCNPISGHATLYWYQQILGQGPKLLIQFQNNGVVDDSQLPKDRFSAERLKGVDSTLKIQPAKLEDSAVYLCASSPGTAGTSWYNEQFFGPGTRLTVL.